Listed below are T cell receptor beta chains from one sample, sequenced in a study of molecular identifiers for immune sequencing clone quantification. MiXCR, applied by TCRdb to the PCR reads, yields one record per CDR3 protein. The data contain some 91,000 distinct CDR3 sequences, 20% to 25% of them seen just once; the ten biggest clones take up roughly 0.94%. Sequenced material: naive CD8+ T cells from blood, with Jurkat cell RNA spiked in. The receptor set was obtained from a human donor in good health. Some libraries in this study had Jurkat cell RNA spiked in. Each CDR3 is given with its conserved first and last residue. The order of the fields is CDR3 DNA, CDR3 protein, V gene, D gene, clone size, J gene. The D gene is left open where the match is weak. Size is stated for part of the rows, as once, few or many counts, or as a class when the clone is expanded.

DNA: TGTGCCAGCAGCTTCCCGCCCCCCTGTGATACGCAGTATTTT
CDR3: CASSFPPPCDTQYF
V: TRBV7-2
D: NA
size: NA
J: TRBJ2-3

DNA: TGTGCCAGCAGAAGCTCCGGGACACTCGGCTACGAGCAGTACTTC
CDR3: CASRSSGTLGYEQYF
V: TRBV5-6
D: NA
size: NA
J: TRBJ2-7

DNA: TGTGCCAGCAGCTTACTGGCAGGGAATTTCCCAGATACGCAGTATTTT
CDR3: CASSLLAGNFPDTQYF
V: TRBV7-9
D: NA
size: few
J: TRBJ2-3

DNA: TGTGCCAGCAGTTTAAGCCTAGCGGGAGGGATCTACGAGCAGTACTTC
CDR3: CASSLSLAGGIYEQYF
V: TRBV28
D: TRBD2
size: many
J: TRBJ2-7

DNA: TGTGCCAGTAGTTTGGGGACTCCGGGGGAGCAGTACTTC
CDR3: CASSLGTPGEQYF
V: TRBV19
D: NA
size: few
J: TRBJ2-7

DNA: TGCGCCAGCAGCCAAGGTTACGACACAGATACGCAGTATTTC
CDR3: CASSQGYDTDTQYF
V: TRBV4-3
D: NA
size: NA
J: TRBJ2-3

DNA: TGTGCCTGGAGTGTGTTAGCGGAGACAGATACGCAGTATTTT
CDR3: CAWSVLAETDTQYF
V: TRBV30
D: NA
size: many
J: TRBJ2-3

DNA: TGTGCCAGCAGTCCTACTGGGGGAGAGGAGTACTTC
CDR3: CASSPTGGEEYF
V: TRBV27
D: NA
size: many
J: TRBJ2-7

DNA: TGCGCCAGCAGCCAGGACAGGGGGGGCCCTGAAGCTTTCTTT
CDR3: CASSQDRGGPEAFF
V: TRBV4-3
D: TRBD1
size: few
J: TRBJ1-1

DNA: TGCGCCAGCAACACAGGGGACACTGAAGCTTCCTTT
CDR3: CASNTGDTEASF
V: TRBV4-3
D: TRBD1
size: NA
J: TRBJ1-1